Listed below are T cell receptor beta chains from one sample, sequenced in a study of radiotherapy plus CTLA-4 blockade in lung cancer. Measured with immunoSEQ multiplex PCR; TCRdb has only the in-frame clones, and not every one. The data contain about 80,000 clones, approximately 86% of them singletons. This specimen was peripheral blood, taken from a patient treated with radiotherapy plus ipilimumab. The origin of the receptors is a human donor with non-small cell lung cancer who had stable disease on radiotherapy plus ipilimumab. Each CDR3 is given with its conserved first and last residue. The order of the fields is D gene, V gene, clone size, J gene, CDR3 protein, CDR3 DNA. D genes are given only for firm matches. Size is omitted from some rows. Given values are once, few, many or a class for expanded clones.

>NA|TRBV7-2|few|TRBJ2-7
CAKERKESSYEQYF
TGTGCTAAAGAACGGAAGGAGAGCTCCTACGAGCAGTACTTC
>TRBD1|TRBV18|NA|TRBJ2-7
CASATGLYYEQYF
TGTGCCAGCGCGACAGGGCTATACTACGAGCAGTACTTC
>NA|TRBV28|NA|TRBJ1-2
CASKNWDGGYTF
TGTGCCAGCAAGAACTGGGACGGTGGCTACACCTTT
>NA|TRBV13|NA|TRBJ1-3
CASSERGRGPSGNTIYF
TGTGCCAGCAGCGAACGAGGACGGGGACCCTCTGGAAACACCATATATTTT
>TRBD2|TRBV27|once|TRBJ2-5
CASSFSGTSGRVGETQYF
TGTGCCAGCAGTTTCTCCGGGACTAGCGGGAGAGTTGGAGAGACCCAGTACTTC
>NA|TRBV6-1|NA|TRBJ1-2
CASSEGAPLRGYTF
TGTGCCAGCAGTGAAGGGGCCCCCCTGCGAGGCTACACCTTC
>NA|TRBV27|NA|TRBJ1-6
CASSLGIIYSPLHF
TGTGCCAGCAGTTTAGGGATCATATACTCACCCCTCCACTTT
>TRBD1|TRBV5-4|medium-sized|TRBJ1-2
CASNEQGPGGYTF
TGTGCCAGCAACGAACAGGGGCCCGGAGGCTACACCTTC
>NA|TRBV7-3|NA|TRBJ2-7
CASSLTLGHEQYF
TGTGCCAGCAGCTTAACGCTGGGCCACGAGCAGTACTTC
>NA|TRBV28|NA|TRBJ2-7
CASSETRSTYEQYF
TGTGCCAGCAGTGAGACGCGTTCAACCTACGAGCAGTACTTC
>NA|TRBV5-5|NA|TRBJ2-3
CASSLMASTDTQYF
TGTGCCAGCAGCCTGATGGCCAGCACAGATACGCAGTATTTT
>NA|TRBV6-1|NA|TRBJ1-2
CASREVPPIYGYTF
TGTGCCAGCAGGGAGGTTCCTCCGATCTATGGCTACACCTTC
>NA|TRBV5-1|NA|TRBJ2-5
CASSLKRFEETQYF
TGCGCCAGCAGCTTGAAGAGATTCGAAGAGACCCAGTACTTC
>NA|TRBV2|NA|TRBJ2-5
CASSPRLGQETQYF
TGTGCCAGTTCTCCCAGACTAGGGCAAGAGACCCAGTACTTC
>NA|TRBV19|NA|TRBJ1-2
CASSMAGRSGTYGYTF
TGTGCCAGTAGTATGGCGGGACGATCCGGCACCTATGGCTACACCTTC
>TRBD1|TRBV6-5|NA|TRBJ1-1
CASSYSDRVGDEAFF
TGTGCCAGCAGTTATAGCGACAGGGTTGGAGATGAAGCTTTCTTT
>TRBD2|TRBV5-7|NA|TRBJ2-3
CARPSGRGLAGGTDTQYF
TGTGCCAGGCCGAGCGGGCGGGGACTAGCGGGGGGGACAGATACGCAGTATTTT
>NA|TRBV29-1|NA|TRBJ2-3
CSVAGGGIIDTQYF
TGCAGCGTTGCGGGAGGGGGCATTATAGATACGCAGTATTTT
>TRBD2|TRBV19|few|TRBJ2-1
CASSMRLAGRNEQFF
TGTGCCAGTAGTATGCGGCTAGCGGGCCGCAATGAGCAGTTCTTC
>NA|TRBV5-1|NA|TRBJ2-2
CASSGRGTGELFF
TGCGCCAGCAGCGGACGGGGCACCGGGGAGCTGTTTTTT
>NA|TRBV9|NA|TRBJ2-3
CASSPGQGGTDTQYF
TGTGCCAGCAGCCCTGGACAAGGTGGCACAGATACGCAGTATTTT
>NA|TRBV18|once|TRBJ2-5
CASSPPFTTQYF
TGTGCCAGCTCACCACCGTTCACTACCCAGTACTTC